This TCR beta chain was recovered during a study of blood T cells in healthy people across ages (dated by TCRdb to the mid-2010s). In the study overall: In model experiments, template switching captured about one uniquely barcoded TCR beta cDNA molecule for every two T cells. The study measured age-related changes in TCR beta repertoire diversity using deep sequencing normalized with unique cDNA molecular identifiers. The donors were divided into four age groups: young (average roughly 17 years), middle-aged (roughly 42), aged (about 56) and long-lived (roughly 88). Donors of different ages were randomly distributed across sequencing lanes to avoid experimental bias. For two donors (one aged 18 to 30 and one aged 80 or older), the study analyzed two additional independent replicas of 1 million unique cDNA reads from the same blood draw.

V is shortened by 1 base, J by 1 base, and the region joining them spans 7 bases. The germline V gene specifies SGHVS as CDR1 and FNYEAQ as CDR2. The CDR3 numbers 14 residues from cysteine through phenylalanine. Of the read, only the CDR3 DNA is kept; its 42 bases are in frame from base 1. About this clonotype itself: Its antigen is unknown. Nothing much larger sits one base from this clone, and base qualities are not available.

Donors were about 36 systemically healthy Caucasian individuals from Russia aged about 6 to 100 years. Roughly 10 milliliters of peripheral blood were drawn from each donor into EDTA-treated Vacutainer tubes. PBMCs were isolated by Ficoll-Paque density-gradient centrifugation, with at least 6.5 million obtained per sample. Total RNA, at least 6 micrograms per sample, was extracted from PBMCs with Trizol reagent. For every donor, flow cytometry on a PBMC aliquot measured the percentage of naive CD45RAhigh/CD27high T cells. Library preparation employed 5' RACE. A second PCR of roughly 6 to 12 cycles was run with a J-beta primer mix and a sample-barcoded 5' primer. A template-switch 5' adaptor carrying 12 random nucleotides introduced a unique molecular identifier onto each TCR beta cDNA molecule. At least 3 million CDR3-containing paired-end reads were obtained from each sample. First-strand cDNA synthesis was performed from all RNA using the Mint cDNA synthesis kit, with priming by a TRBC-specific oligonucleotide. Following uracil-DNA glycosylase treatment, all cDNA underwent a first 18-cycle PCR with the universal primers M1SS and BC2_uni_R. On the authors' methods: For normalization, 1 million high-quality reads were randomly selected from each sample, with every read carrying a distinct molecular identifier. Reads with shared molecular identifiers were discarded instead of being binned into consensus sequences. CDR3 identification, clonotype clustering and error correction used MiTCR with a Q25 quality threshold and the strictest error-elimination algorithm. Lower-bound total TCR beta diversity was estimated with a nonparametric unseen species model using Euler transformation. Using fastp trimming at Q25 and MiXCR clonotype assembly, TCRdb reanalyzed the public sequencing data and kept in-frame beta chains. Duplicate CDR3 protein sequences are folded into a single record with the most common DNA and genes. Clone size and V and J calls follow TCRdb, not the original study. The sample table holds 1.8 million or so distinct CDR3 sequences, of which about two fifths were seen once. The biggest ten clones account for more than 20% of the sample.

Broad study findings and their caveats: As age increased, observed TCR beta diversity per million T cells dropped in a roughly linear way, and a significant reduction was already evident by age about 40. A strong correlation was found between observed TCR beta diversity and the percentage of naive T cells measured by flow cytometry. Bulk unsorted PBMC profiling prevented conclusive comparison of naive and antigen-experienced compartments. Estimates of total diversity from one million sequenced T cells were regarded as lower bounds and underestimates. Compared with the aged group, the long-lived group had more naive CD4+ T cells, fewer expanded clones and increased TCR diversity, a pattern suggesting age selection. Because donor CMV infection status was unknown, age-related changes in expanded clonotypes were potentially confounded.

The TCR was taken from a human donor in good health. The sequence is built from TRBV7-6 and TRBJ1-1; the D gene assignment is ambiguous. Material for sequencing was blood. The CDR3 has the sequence CASSLEVGNTEAFF. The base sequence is TGTGCCAGCAGCTTAGAGGTCGGGAACACTGAAGCTTTCTTT.